This note documents a single T cell receptor beta chain sequence. Here immunoSEQ multiplex PCR was the method, and the copy in TCRdb shows in-frame clones only, minus some. The sample contains hundreds of thousands of clones, 84% of which appear only once. Residents of under 25 US areas, aged about 18 to 100 years, made up the participants. Germline V gene sequence: CDR1 MNHEY, CDR2 SVGEGT. V lost 4 bases to trimming and J lost 4 bases; unmatched junction nucleotides: 12. This CDR3 has 16 amino acids. The entry originates in a study of blood T cell repertoires in COVID-19. This chain uses TRBV6-2 or TRBV6-3 with TRBJ2-5; 7 positions match TRBD2. Sequenced sample: PBMCs or T cells enriched from blood (not recorded which). The sequence came from a woman in her thirties or forties who had recovered from COVID-19. CDR3 nucleotide sequence: TGTGCCAGCAGTTCTTTAGCGGGCCAAGTAAGAGAGACCCAGTACTTC. Protein: CASSSLAGQVRETQYF.